The present entry profiles one T cell receptor (beta chain) with its context. Its binding antigen is unknown. No per-base quality is available; no much larger clone lies one base away. This sample stems from a study of blood T cells in healthy people across ages (dated by TCRdb to 2014 to 2015). Notes on the research overall: Template switching captured roughly one uniquely barcoded TCR beta cDNA molecule per two T cells in model experiments. Donors were grouped into four age groups: young (average roughly 16 years), middle-aged (around 39), aged (approximately 67) and long-lived (around 80). To avoid experimental bias, donors of different ages were spread randomly across the sequencing lanes. To track age-related changes in TCR beta repertoire diversity, the study relied on deep sequencing normalized with unique cDNA molecular identifiers. The study analyzed two additional independent replicas of 1 million unique cDNA reads from the same blood draw for two donors, one aged 18 to 30 and one aged 80 or older.

The CDR3, cysteine through phenylalanine, is 15 amino acids long. Solely the CDR3 DNA is kept, with 45 bases framed from the first base. The V end loses 5 bases and the J end loses 2 bases, and a stretch of 12 bases separates them. CDR1 and CDR2, looked up from the germline V gene, are MDHEN and SYDVKM. The library relied on 5' RACE. Sequencing took place on an Illumina HiSeq 2500. A second PCR of about 7 to 12 cycles was performed with a sample-barcoded 5' primer and a J-beta primer mix. A template-switch 5' adaptor carrying 12 random nucleotides introduced a unique molecular identifier onto each TCR beta cDNA molecule. Each sample yielded at least 2.5 million CDR3-containing paired-end reads. First-strand cDNA synthesis was performed from all RNA using the Mint cDNA synthesis kit, with priming by a TRBC-specific oligonucleotide. Following uracil-DNA glycosylase treatment, a first 18-cycle PCR with universal primers M1SS and BC2_uni_R was performed on all cDNA. As for how the authors treated the data: Normalization of each sample was performed by random selection of 1 million high-quality reads, each carrying a distinct molecular identifier. Instead of being binned into consensus sequences, reads that shared molecular identifiers were thrown out. MiTCR, set to a Q25 quality threshold and the strictest error-elimination algorithm, was used for CDR3 identification, clonotype clustering and error correction. A nonparametric unseen species model with Euler transformation was used to estimate a lower bound on total TCR beta diversity. TCRdb reran the public reads through fastp at Q25 and MiXCR, keeping productive beta chains. Each entry is one CDR3 protein sequence, shown with its most common DNA and genes. TCRdb, not the original authors, processed these V and J calls. For this sample there are 780,000 or so distinct CDR3 sequences; about 55% appear just once. The top ten clones comprise roughly 37% of the sample.

The donors were roughly 39 Caucasian individuals from Russia, aged 6 to 90 years, who were systemically healthy. Around 10 milliliters of peripheral blood were collected from each donor into EDTA-treated Vacutainer tubes. Ficoll-Paque density-gradient centrifugation was used to isolate PBMCs, with at least 7 million per sample. Total RNA was extracted from PBMCs with Trizol reagent, with at least 6 micrograms obtained per sample. Naive CD45RAhigh/CD27high T cell percentages were measured by flow cytometry on a PBMC aliquot from every donor. What the authors observed across the whole study: A strong correlation was found between observed TCR beta diversity and the percentage of naive T cells measured by flow cytometry. Conclusive comparison of naive and antigen-experienced compartments was prevented by the profiling of bulk unsorted PBMCs. Estimates of total diversity from one million sequenced T cells were regarded as lower bounds and underestimates. As age increased, observed TCR beta diversity per million T cells dropped in a roughly linear way, and a significant reduction was already evident by age about 40. Compared with the aged group, the long-lived group had more naive CD4+ T cells, fewer expanded clones and increased TCR diversity, suggesting age selection. Because the CMV infection status of the donors was unknown, age-related changes in expanded clonotypes may potentially have been confounded.

The chain uses TRBV28 and TRBJ2-2, with no confident D gene call. The specimen sequenced was blood. This receptor was obtained from a man of 80 years or more in good health. The sequenced DNA is TGTGCCAGCAGTACGGGTCTTCATAACACCGGGGAGCTGTTTTTT. Translated, this is CASSTGLHNTGELFF. With all but the CDR3 taken from the reference TRBV28 and TRBJ2-2 genes, the full variable domain is: DVKVTQSSRYLVKRTGEKVFLECVQDMDHENMFWYRQDPGLGLRLIYFSYDVKMKEKGDIPEGYSVSREKKERFSLILESASTNQTSMYLCASSTGLHNTGELFFGEGSRLTVL.